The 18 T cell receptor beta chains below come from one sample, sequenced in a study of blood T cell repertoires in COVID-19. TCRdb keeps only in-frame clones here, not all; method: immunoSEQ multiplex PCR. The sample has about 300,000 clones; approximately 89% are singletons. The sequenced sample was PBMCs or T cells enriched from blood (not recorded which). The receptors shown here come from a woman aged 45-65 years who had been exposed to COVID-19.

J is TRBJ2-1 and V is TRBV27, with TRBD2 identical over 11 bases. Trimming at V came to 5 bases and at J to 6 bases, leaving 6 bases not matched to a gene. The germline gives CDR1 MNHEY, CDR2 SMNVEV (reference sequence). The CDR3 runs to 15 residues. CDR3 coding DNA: TGTGCCAGCAGTCCAGGGACTAGCGGAAGCAATGAGCAGTTCTTC. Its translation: CASSPGTSGSNEQFF.

CDR3 in amino acids: CASSQEGQAVYGYTF. CDR3 bases: TGCGCCAGCAGCCAGGAGGGACAGGCCGTTTATGGCTACACCTTC. This chain links TRBV5-1 with TRBJ1-2; 8 nucleotides align to TRBD1. The CDR3 has 15 residues. The trim removed 4 bases at V and 5 bases at J, leaving 10 bases unmatched. Germline V gene data show CDR1 as SGHRS and CDR2 as YFSETQ. Drawing the rest from reference TRBV5-1 and TRBJ1-2, the complete variable domain is KAGVTQTPRYLIKTRGQQVTLSCSPISGHRSVSWYQQTPGQGLQFLFEYFSETQRNKGNFPGRFSGRQFSNSRSEMNVSTLELGDSALYLCASSQEGQAVYGYTFGSGTRLTVV.

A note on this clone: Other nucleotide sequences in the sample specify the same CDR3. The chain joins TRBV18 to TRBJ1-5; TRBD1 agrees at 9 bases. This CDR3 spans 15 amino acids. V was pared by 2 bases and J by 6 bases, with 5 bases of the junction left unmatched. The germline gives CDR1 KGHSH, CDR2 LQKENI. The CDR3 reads CASSPGTGISQPQHF. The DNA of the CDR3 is TGTGCCAGCTCACCAGGGACAGGGATCTCTCAGCCCCAGCATTTT.

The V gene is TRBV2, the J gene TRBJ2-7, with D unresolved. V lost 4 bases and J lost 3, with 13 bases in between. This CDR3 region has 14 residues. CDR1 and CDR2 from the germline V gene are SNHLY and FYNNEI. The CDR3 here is CASSVKTQVYEQYF. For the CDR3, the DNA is TGTGCCAGCAGTGTGAAGACACAAGTCTACGAGCAGTACTTC.

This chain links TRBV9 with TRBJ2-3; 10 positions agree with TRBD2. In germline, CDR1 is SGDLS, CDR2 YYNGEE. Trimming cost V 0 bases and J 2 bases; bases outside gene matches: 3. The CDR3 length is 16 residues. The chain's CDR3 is CASSVASGGDTDTQYF. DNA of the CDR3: TGTGCCAGCAGCGTAGCTAGCGGGGGAGACACAGATACGCAGTATTTT.

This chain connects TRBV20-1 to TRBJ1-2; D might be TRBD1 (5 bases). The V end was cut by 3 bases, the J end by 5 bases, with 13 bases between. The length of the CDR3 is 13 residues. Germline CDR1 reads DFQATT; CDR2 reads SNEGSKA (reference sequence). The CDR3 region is CSASGQGGYGYTF. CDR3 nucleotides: TGCAGTGCTAGTGGCCAGGGCGGATATGGCTACACCTTC.

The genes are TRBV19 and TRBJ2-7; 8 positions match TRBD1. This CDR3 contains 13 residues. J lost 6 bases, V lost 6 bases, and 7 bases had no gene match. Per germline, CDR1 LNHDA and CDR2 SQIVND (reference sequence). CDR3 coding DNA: TGTGCCAGTAGAACAGGACAGGGAGGCGAGCAGTACTTC. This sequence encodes CASRTGQGGEQYF.

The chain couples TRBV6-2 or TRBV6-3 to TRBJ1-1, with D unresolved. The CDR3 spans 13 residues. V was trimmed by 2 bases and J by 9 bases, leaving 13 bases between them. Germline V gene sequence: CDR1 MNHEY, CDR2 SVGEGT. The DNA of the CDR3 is TGTGCCAGCAGTTACGGGAGTGTGAGTAAAGCTTTCTTT. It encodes CASSYGSVSKAFF.

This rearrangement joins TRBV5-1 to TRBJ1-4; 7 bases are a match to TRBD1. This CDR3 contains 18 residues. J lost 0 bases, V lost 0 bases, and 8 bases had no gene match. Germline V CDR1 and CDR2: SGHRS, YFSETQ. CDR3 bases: TGCGCCAGCAGCTTGGCCGTAACAGGGGCGGCAACTAATGAAAAACTGTTTTTT. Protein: CASSLAVTGAATNEKLFF.

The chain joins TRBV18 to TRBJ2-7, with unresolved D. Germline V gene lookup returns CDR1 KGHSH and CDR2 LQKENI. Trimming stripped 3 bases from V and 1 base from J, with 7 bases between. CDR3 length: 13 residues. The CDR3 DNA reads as TGTGCCAGCTCACCCGGCGGTTCCTACGAGCAGTACTTC. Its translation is CASSPGGSYEQYF.

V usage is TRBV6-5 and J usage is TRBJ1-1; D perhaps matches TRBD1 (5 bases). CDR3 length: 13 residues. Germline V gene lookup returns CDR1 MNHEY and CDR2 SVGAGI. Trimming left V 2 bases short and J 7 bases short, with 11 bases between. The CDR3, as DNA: TGTGCCAGCAGTTACCGGACACCTGGTGAAGCTTTCTTT. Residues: CASSYRTPGEAFF.

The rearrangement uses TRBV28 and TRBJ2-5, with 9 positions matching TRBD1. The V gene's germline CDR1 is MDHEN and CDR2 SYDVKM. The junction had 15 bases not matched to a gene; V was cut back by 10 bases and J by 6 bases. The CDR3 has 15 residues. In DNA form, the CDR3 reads TGTGCCACTTCCCGGACAGGGGTCTCCGTGAAGACCCAGTACTTC. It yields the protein CATSRTGVSVKTQYF. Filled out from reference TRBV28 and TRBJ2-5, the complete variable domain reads DVKVTQSSRYLVKRTGEKVFLECVQDMDHENMFWYRQDPGLGLRLIYFSYDVKMKEKGDIPEGYSVSREKKERFSLILESASTNQTSMYLCATSRTGVSVKTQYFGPGTRLLVL.

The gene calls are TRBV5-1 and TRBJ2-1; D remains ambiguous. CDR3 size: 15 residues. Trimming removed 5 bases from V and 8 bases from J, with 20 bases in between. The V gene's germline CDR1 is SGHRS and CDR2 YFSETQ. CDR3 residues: CASRDNTLGSDEQFF. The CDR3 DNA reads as TGCGCCAGCAGAGACAACACACTGGGTTCCGATGAGCAGTTCTTC.

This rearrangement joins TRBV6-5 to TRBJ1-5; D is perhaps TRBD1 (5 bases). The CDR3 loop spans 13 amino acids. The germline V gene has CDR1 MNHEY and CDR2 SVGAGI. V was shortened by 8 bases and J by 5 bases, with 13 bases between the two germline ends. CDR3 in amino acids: CASQGRGDQPQHF. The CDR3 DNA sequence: TGTGCCAGCCAGGGTCGGGGGGATCAGCCCCAGCATTTT.

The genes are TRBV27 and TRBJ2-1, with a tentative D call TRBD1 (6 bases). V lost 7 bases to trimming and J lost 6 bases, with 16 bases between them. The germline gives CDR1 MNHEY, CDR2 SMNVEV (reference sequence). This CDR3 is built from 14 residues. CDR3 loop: CASNTEEGGNEQFF. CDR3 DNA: TGTGCCAGCAATACGGAAGAAGGGGGCAATGAGCAGTTCTTC.

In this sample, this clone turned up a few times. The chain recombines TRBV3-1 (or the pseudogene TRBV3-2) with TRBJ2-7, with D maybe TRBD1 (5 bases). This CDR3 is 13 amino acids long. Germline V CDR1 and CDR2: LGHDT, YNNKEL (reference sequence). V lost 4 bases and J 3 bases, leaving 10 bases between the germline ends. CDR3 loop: CASSLDRHYEQYF. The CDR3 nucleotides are TGTGCCAGCAGCCTCGACAGACACTACGAGCAGTACTTC.

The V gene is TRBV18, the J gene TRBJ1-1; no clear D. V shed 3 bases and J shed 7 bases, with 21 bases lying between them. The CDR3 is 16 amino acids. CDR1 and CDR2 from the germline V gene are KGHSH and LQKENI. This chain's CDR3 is CASSPLYYRLEGEAFF. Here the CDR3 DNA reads TGTGCCAGCTCACCTCTCTATTACCGACTGGAGGGTGAAGCTTTCTTT.

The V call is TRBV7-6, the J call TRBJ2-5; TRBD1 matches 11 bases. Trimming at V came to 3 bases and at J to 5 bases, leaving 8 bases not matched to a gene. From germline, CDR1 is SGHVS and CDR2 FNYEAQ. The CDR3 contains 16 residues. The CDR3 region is CASSLIGTGGWETQYF. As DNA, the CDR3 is TGTGCCAGCAGCTTGATCGGGACAGGGGGTTGGGAGACCCAGTACTTC.